This T cell receptor (beta chain) was observed in a study of blood T cell repertoires in COVID-19. Study overall: COVID-19 samples from acute and convalescent phases originated in the United States, Italy and Spain.

The method was immunoSEQ multiplex PCR; TCRdb's version includes in-frame clones alone and lacks a portion of them. This table has a few hundred thousand clones, 89% appearing once. The sample consisted of peripheral blood. The source of this sequence is a man in his forties or fifties with acute or convalescent COVID-19.

In nucleotides, the CDR3 is TGTGCCAGTAGTGTAAGACAGGGGGCAGAAGGGTACACCGGGGAGCTGTTTTTT. This codes for CASSVRQGAEGYTGELFF. J is TRBJ2-2 and V is TRBV19; 10 bases line up with TRBD1. The CDR3 loop spans 18 amino acids. The germline CDR1 and CDR2 sequences are LNHDA and SQIVND (reference sequence). The V and J ends lost 5 bases and 3 bases, in that order; junction bases with no gene match: 12.